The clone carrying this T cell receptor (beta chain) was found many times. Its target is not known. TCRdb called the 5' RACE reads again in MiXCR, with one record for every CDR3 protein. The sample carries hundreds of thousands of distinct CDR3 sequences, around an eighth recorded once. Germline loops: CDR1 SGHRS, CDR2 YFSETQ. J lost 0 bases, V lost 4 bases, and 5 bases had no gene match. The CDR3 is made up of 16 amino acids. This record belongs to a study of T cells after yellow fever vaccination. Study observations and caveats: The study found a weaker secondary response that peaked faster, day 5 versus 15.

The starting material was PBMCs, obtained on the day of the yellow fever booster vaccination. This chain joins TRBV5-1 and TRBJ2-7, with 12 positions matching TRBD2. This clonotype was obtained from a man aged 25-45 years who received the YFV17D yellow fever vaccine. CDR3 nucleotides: TGCGCCAGCAGCCACGGACTAGCGGGAAGCTCCTACGAGCAGTACTTC. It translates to CASSHGLAGSSYEQYF.